This TCR beta chain is from a study of response to subunit inactivated influenza vaccine. TCRdb reprocessed the RT-PCR reads with MiXCR, giving one entry per CDR3 protein. The table lists 650,000 to 850,000 distinct CDR3 sequences, more than 11% of them singletons, with 6% to 7% in the top ten. The CDR3 length is 16 residues. Germline V CDR1 and CDR2: DFQATT, SNEGSKA (reference sequence). Germline trimming cut 1 base from V and 2 bases from J; bases unmatched to any gene: 8. This clonotype was observed a handful of times. The clonotype comes from a man aged 45-65 years who received an inactivated influenza vaccine. The rearrangement uses TRBV20-1 and TRBJ2-1; 7 bases map to TRBD2. Sequencing used PBMCs from blood, obtained 14 days before vaccination. The CDR3 nucleotides are TGCAGTGCTAGAGTCGTCGGGGGACTAACCTACAATGAGCAGTTCTTC. This translates into CSARVVGGLTYNEQFF.